These 18 T cell receptor beta chains were sequenced from one sample in a study of cytomegalovirus exposure and HLA in healthy donors. Vbeta (60) and Jbeta (13) primers were used in the PCR. The assay was immunoSEQ multiplex PCR, and TCRdb's table has in-frame clones only and misses some. The sample lists 120,000 or so clones; over 60% were seen once. The sample was PBMCs. The receptors here all came from a man aged 25 to 45 in good health and CMV-seronegative.

J is TRBJ2-3 and V is TRBV7-9; the D gene is possibly TRBD2 (6 bases). Germline CDR1 and CDR2: SEHNR and FQNEAQ (reference sequence). Trimming pared 10 bases from V and 2 bases from J, leaving 19 bases between. The CDR3 is made up of 15 amino acids. The CDR3 bases are TGTGCCACCTACCAAGGAGGGTATAACACAGATACGCAGTATTTT. It encodes CATYQGGYNTDTQYF.

The V and J genes are TRBV7-2 and TRBJ2-1; 14 positions match TRBD2. Trimming removed 5 bases from V and 12 bases from J; junction bases left unmatched: 9. The CDR3 sequence is 15 residues long. Germline assignment: CDR1 SGHTA and CDR2 FQGNSA. CDR3: CASSHGGLAGVGQFF. Here the CDR3 DNA reads TGTGCCAGCAGCCATGGGGGACTAGCGGGAGTAGGGCAGTTCTTC.

The chain carries TRBV10-3 and TRBJ2-5, with D possibly TRBD1 on 7 matching bases. Trimming removed 6 bases from V and 1 base from J, with 9 bases in between. The CDR3 runs 13 residues. Germline CDR1 and CDR2: ENHRY and SYGVKD. CDR3 residues: CAISRGAQETQYF. CDR3 in DNA: TGTGCCATCAGCAGGGGGGCCCAAGAGACCCAGTACTTC.

The V and J genes are TRBV27 and TRBJ2-7; 7 positions match TRBD1. After removal of 3 bases from V and 4 bases from J, the junction contained 9 bases not matched to a gene. The germline gives CDR1 MNHEY, CDR2 SMNVEV (reference sequence). The CDR3 extends over 15 amino acids. The CDR3, as DNA: TGTGCCAGCAGTTTCGGCCCGGACAGGAGATACGAGCAGTACTTC. Amino acids: CASSFGPDRRYEQYF.

The J gene is TRBJ2-7, the V gene TRBV25-1; 8 nucleotides align to TRBD2. Germline loops: CDR1 MGHDK, CDR2 SYGVNS. There are 14 residues in the CDR3. With V trimmed by 6 bases and J by 2 bases, 6 bases remained unmatched. CDR3 protein: CASSLAGGTYEQYF. CDR3 in DNA: TGTGCCAGCAGCCTAGCGGGTGGAACCTACGAGCAGTACTTC.

The chain links TRBV7-9 to TRBJ2-3; TRBD2 might be the D (7 bases). There are 15 residues in the CDR3. In germline, CDR1 is SEHNR, CDR2 FQNEAQ (reference sequence). Trimming stripped 5 bases from V and 2 bases from J, with 14 bases between. The chain's CDR3 is CASSPRGAFTDTQYF. CDR3 in DNA: TGTGCCAGCAGCCCACGGGGGGCCTTCACAGATACGCAGTATTTT.

The CDR3 is CASYSGTSWETQYF. CDR3 in DNA: TGTGCCAGTTATAGCGGGACCTCTTGGGAGACCCAGTACTTC. The chain couples TRBV2 to TRBJ2-5; 8 nucleotides match TRBD2. From germline, CDR1 is SNHLY and CDR2 FYNNEI. The junction had 11 bases not matched to a gene; V was cut back by 9 bases and J by 5 bases. The CDR3 runs to 14 residues.

This chain uses TRBV5-1 with TRBJ2-3; TRBD1 is a possible D gene (6 bases). The length of the CDR3 is 16 residues. Per the germline V gene, CDR1 is SGHRS and CDR2 is YFSETQ. The V gene lost 4 bases and the J gene lost 2 bases, with 17 bases spanning the gap. CDR3 loop: CASSKGDNWDTDTQYF. The CDR3 DNA reads as TGCGCCAGCAGCAAGGGGGACAATTGGGACACAGATACGCAGTATTTT.

This clone was seen only once. The chain employs TRBV6-5 and TRBJ1-6, with a possible D match to TRBD1 (5 bases). Germline CDR1 MNHEY, CDR2 SVGAGI. With 5 bases removed from V and 8 bases from J, the gap between germline ends came to 7 bases. CDR3 length equals 12 residues. CDR3 DNA sequence: TGTGCCAGCAGTCAACAGGATTCACCCCTCCACTTT. It codes for CASSQQDSPLHF.

This sequence joins TRBV5-5 and TRBJ2-5; 8 bases are a match to TRBD2. V dropped 0 bases and J dropped 2; count of bases not matched to a gene: 12. From germline, CDR1 is SGHKS and CDR2 YYEKEE (reference sequence). This CDR3 is 18 amino acids long. The CDR3: CASSLEVGSGDRQETQYF. CDR3 nucleotides: TGTGCCAGCAGCTTGGAGGTAGGTAGCGGGGATAGACAAGAGACCCAGTACTTC.

This chain connects TRBV6-1 to TRBJ2-7, with D maybe TRBD2 (6 bases). CDR1 and CDR2 (germline): MNHNS, SASEGT. V lost 1 base to trimming and J lost 6 bases, with 19 bases between them. The CDR3 is made up of 16 amino acids. CDR3 loop: CASSEGPGLRSGEQYF. DNA for the CDR3: TGTGCCAGCAGTGAAGGCCCGGGACTCCGCTCGGGCGAGCAGTACTTC.

This clone was counted a single time. The chain is built from TRBV27 and TRBJ1-5; no clear D. CDR1 is MNHEY and CDR2 is SMNVEV in the germline V gene (reference sequence). This CDR3 is built from 13 residues. Trimming removed 11 bases from V and 4 bases from J, with 15 bases in between. The CDR3 DNA sequence: TGTGCCTCCAGACACCTTCCGAATCAGCCCCAGCATTTT. This codes for CASRHLPNQPQHF.

The J gene is TRBJ1-5, the V gene TRBV9; 9 bases agree with TRBD1. V was clipped by 4 bases and J by 6 bases; unmatched bases: 5. The V gene's germline CDR1 is SGDLS and CDR2 YYNGEE. CDR3 length equals 14 residues. CDR3 DNA sequence: TGTGCCAGCAGCCTAGGACAGGGGAGTCAGCCCCAGCATTTT. Residues: CASSLGQGSQPQHF.

The CDR3 nucleotides read TGTGCCAGCAGCGTCAGGGGCCTCGTTGCAACTAATGAAAAACTGTTTTTT. Translated: CASSVRGLVATNEKLFF. The chain links TRBV11-1 to TRBJ1-4, with a possible D match to TRBD1 (6 bases). This CDR3 contains 17 residues. CDR1 and CDR2 (germline): SGHAT, FQDESV (reference sequence). The V end lost 5 bases, the J end lost 0 bases, and 16 bases lay between the germline ends. The whole variable domain, remainder taken from reference TRBV11-1 and TRBJ1-4, is EAEVAQSPRYKITEKSQAVAFWCDPISGHATLYWYRQILGQGPELLVQFQDESVVDDSQLPKDRFSAERLKGVDSTLKIQPAELGDSAMYLCASSVRGLVATNEKLFFGSGTQLSVL.

V usage is TRBV9 and J usage is TRBJ2-5; D unresolved. This CDR3 has 14 amino acids. Looked up from germline, CDR1 is SGDLS and CDR2 is YYNGEE. The V and J ends lost 0 bases and 5 bases respectively, with 11 bases between them. The chain's CDR3 is CASSVGIEVETQYF. In DNA, the CDR3 is TGTGCCAGCAGCGTAGGGATTGAGGTTGAGACCCAGTACTTC.

This rearrangement joins TRBV7-9 to TRBJ2-7; 10 nucleotides match TRBD1. The CDR3 runs to 16 residues. Germline CDR1 and CDR2: SEHNR and FQNEAQ (reference sequence). Trimming removed 4 bases from V and 3 bases from J; junction bases left unmatched: 9. CDR3 in DNA: TGTGCCAGCAGCTCAACTCCCGGGACAGGGGACTACGAGCAGTACTTC. This sequence encodes CASSSTPGTGDYEQYF.

The chain joins TRBV27 to TRBJ1-2, with 9 bases matching TRBD1. This CDR3 is 15 amino acids long. V lost 2 bases to trimming and J lost 4 bases; unmatched junction nucleotides: 5. CDR1 and CDR2 from the germline V gene are MNHEY and SMNVEV (reference sequence). CDR3 sequence: CASSLARTGAYGYTF. CDR3 in DNA: TGTGCCAGCAGTTTAGCTAGGACAGGGGCCTATGGCTACACCTTC.

The chain uses TRBV19 and TRBJ2-1; TRBD1 might be the D (5 bases). V was cut by 3 bases and J by 2 bases, with 17 bases left in between. The CDR3 totals 17 residues. Germline V gives CDR1 LNHDA, CDR2 SQIVND (reference sequence). The CDR3 coding sequence is TGTGCCAGTAGTATCCTGATTGGGGCGGAGACCTACAATGAGCAGTTCTTC. The encoded protein is CASSILIGAETYNEQFF.